Listed below are T cell receptor beta chains from one sample, sequenced in a study of blood T cells in healthy people across ages. TCRdb redid the calling of the 5' RACE reads with MiXCR, one entry per CDR3 protein. The sample has 1.5 million to 2 million distinct CDR3 sequences; 49% are singletons. Sequenced material: blood. The source is a woman aged 40 to 55 in good health. The CDR3 runs from the conserved cysteine through the conserved F or W. The D gene is left open where the match is weak. Clone sizes are given selectively: once, few, many, or a class where the clone is expanded.

clone_size	v_call	j_call	d_call	cdr3_nt	cdr3_aa
.	TRBV27	TRBJ2-7	TRBD2	TGTGCCACCTCAGCGGGGTCCTCCACCTACGAGCAGTACTTC	CATSAGSSTYEQYF
.	TRBV21-1	TRBJ2-5	.	TGTGCCAGCAGCAAACCCCGCGGGGAGACCCAGTACTTC	CASSKPRGETQYF
.	TRBV20-1	TRBJ2-3	.	TGCGGGGGACCTCTAGGTAATACAGATACGCAGTATTTT	CGGPLGNTDTQYF
.	TRBV6-5	TRBJ2-2	.	TGTGCCAGCACCAATCGTGGGGGGAAAGGCACCGGGGAGCTGTTTTTT	CASTNRGGKGTGELFF
few	TRBV20-1	TRBJ1-5	.	TGCAGTGCTAGGGCAGGGGCTGGTCAGCCCCAGCATTTT	CSARAGAGQPQHF
.	TRBV12-3/TRBV12-4	TRBJ2-7	.	TGTGCCAGCAGCCCCTACGAGGACCGCTACGAGCAGTACTTC	CASSPYEDRYEQYF
few	TRBV4-2	TRBJ2-3	TRBD1	TGTGCCAGCAGCCAAGATAAGACAGGGGCGTCTACAGATACGCAGTATTTT	CASSQDKTGASTDTQYF
few	TRBV10-3	TRBJ1-6	.	TGTGCCATCAGTGAGTCGACCAGGGGCTTTAATTCACCCCTCCACTTT	CAISESTRGFNSPLHF
.	TRBV29-1	TRBJ2-5	TRBD2	TGCAGCTCTTCATGGACTAGCGGGGGTGAAGAGACCCAGTACTTC	CSSSWTSGGEETQYF
.	TRBV7-2	TRBJ2-3	TRBD2	TGTGCCAGCAGCTTAGCGTTTAGCGGGGTAGGCACAGATACGCAGTATTTT	CASSLAFSGVGTDTQYF
.	TRBV2	TRBJ2-5	.	TGTGCCAGCAGTGAACCGGCAGGGAGGTTAGAGACCCAGTACTTC	CASSEPAGRLETQYF
.	TRBV20-1	TRBJ2-3	TRBD1	TGCAGTGCTAGTGGGACAGTCGCAGATACGCAGTATTTT	CSASGTVADTQYF
.	TRBV7-2	TRBJ2-1	.	TGTGCCAGCAGCGAAGCAGGTACCGGGACTTTCAATGAGCAGTTCTTC	CASSEAGTGTFNEQFF
.	TRBV29-1	TRBJ1-1	.	TGCAGCGTTGACCGGACAGCCATGAACACTGAAGCTTTCTTT	CSVDRTAMNTEAFF
few	TRBV7-2	TRBJ2-1	TRBD1	TGTGCCAGCAGCCCTGGACAGGAGAAGGATGAGCAGTTCTTC	CASSPGQEKDEQFF
few	TRBV29-1	TRBJ1-2	.	TGCAGCGGCCCCCCCGGGAACGGGGACTATGGCTACACCTTC	CSGPPGNGDYGYTF
.	TRBV13	TRBJ2-3	.	TGTGCCAGCAGACCACAGGGATACGCAGATACGCAGTATTTT	CASRPQGYADTQYF
.	TRBV3-1	TRBJ1-2	TRBD1	TGTGCCAGCAGCCATGGACAGGGGGCGGGCTACACCTTC	CASSHGQGAGYTF
.	TRBV3-1	TRBJ2-3	TRBD2	TGTGCCAGCAGCCAAGAATGGGCGGGGGGGCGTAATACGCAGTATTTT	CASSQEWAGGRNTQYF
.	TRBV6-5	TRBJ1-2	.	TGTGCCACGAGGGCGGGAAACTATGGCTACACCTTC	CATRAGNYGYTF
.	TRBV3-1	TRBJ2-5	TRBD2	TGTGCCAGCAGCCAAGGGGCGGGGGGAGGTCGGGAGCAGTACTTC	CASSQGAGGGREQYF
few	TRBV6-2/TRBV6-3	TRBJ2-6	.	TGTGCCAGCAGGGAGGCAGGGTCCGGGGCCAACGTCCTGACTTTC	CASREAGSGANVLTF
.	TRBV12-3/TRBV12-4	TRBJ1-4	TRBD1	TGTGCCAGCAGTTCCCGGACAGGCCTCCCTGAAAAACTGTTTTTT	CASSSRTGLPEKLFF
few	TRBV5-6	TRBJ2-3	.	TGTGCCAGCAGCTTCCGCGGACCCCAGGCTACAGATACGCAGTATTTT	CASSFRGPQATDTQYF
.	TRBV7-6	TRBJ2-5	.	TGTGCCAGCAGCTTAACCGCATCGGGCCCAGGAGAGGCCCAGTACTTC	CASSLTASGPGEAQYF
few	TRBV9	TRBJ1-2	TRBD1	TGTGCCAGCAGCGTAGAAGACAGGGGGCCCGAGGGCTACACCTTC	CASSVEDRGPEGYTF
.	TRBV5-6	TRBJ1-5	TRBD1	TGTGCCAGCAGCTGGGGACAGGGGGCTCAGCCCCAGCATTTT	CASSWGQGAQPQHF
few	TRBV20-1	TRBJ2-5	TRBD1	TGCAGTGCGGCCCGGACAGGGGCGATTGTCCAAGAGACCCAGTACTTC	CSAARTGAIVQETQYF
.	TRBV28	TRBJ2-1	.	TGTGCCAGCAGTCCTGCCTTAGGGAGGAATGAGCAGTTCTTC	CASSPALGRNEQFF
.	TRBV20-1	TRBJ2-1	TRBD2	TGCAGTGCCACCTCCGGGACTAGCCCAGACAATGAGCAGTTCTTC	CSATSGTSPDNEQFF
few	TRBV12-3/TRBV12-4	TRBJ2-5	TRBD2	TGTGCCAGCAGTCGAGGACTAGCGGGGAAACAAGAGACCCAGTACTTC	CASSRGLAGKQETQYF
few	TRBV6-2/TRBV6-3	TRBJ2-1	.	TGTGCCAGCAGTTCCCTTGGGGGGGCCATCCCCAATGAGCAGTTCTTC	CASSSLGGAIPNEQFF
.	TRBV7-8	TRBJ2-3	TRBD2	TGTGCCAGCAGAACGGGACTAGCGGGGGTCCTCACCCCAAGTGGGCAGTATTTT	CASRTGLAGVLTPSGQYF
.	TRBV5-1	TRBJ2-7	TRBD1	TGCACCAGCAGCTTGGTTGGGGACAGGGTAGGTTACGAGCAGTACTTC	CTSSLVGDRVGYEQYF
.	TRBV20-1	TRBJ2-5	.	TGCAGTGCCCCCACTAGGATAAGCGGGGAGACCCAGTACTTC	CSAPTRISGETQYF
.	TRBV4-1	TRBJ1-2	.	TGCGCCAGCAGCCGAGAAGGGACATTGGATGGCTACACCTTC	CASSREGTLDGYTF
.	TRBV4-2	TRBJ1-2	.	TGTGCCAGCAGCCAAGATTCAAATCCCACGGGGGGCTACACCTTC	CASSQDSNPTGGYTF
.	TRBV4-3	TRBJ1-2	.	TGCGCCAGCAGCCCGCGCGGGACGACGGGCTACACCTTC	CASSPRGTTGYTF
.	TRBV7-9	TRBJ2-7	.	TGTGCCAGCAGCGGTCCCGCAGGGGCCTACGAGCAGTACTTC	CASSGPAGAYEQYF
.	TRBV7-9	TRBJ1-2	.	TGTGCCAGCAGCTTAGGTGGGACGGCTGTTGTTGGTGGCTACACCTTC	CASSLGGTAVVGGYTF
.	TRBV6-6	TRBJ2-7	TRBD2	TGTGCCAGCAGTTACGATGGTAGCGGGGTAACCTACGAGCAGTACTTC	CASSYDGSGVTYEQYF
few	TRBV20-1	TRBJ2-5	TRBD1	TGCAGTGCTCAAACAGGGGGCCTTGAGACCCAGTACTTC	CSAQTGGLETQYF
.	TRBV11-1	TRBJ1-1	.	TGTGCCAGCAGTCCCTTAGACCCTGAAGCTTTCTTT	CASSPLDPEAFF
.	TRBV3-1	TRBJ1-2	.	TGTGCCAGCAGCCTACCGGGGACCTCCCGAGGAGGCTACACCTTC	CASSLPGTSRGGYTF
.	TRBV7-2	TRBJ2-3	.	TGTGCCAGCAGCAGCCCATCGGCCTCCCACACAGATACGCAGTATTTT	CASSSPSASHTDTQYF
few	TRBV14	TRBJ1-1	.	TGTGCCAGCAGCCAAGTGCAGAGCACTGAAGCTTTCTTT	CASSQVQSTEAFF
.	TRBV19	TRBJ1-1	.	TGTGCCAGTAGTATCTACAGCATGAACACTGAAGCTTTCTTT	CASSIYSMNTEAFF